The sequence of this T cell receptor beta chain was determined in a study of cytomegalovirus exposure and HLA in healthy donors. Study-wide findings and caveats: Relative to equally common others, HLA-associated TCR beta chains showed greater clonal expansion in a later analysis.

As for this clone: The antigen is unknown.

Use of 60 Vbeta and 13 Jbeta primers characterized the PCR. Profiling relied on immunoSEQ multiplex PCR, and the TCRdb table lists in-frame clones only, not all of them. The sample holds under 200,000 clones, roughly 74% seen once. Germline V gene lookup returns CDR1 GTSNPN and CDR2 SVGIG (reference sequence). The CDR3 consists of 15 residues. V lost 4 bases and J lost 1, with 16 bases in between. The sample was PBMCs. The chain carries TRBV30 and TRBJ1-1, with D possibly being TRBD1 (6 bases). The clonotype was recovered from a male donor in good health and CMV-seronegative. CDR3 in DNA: TGTGCCTGGACCCATTCATTCAGGGGGAACACTGAAGCTTTCTTT. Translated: CAWTHSFRGNTEAFF.